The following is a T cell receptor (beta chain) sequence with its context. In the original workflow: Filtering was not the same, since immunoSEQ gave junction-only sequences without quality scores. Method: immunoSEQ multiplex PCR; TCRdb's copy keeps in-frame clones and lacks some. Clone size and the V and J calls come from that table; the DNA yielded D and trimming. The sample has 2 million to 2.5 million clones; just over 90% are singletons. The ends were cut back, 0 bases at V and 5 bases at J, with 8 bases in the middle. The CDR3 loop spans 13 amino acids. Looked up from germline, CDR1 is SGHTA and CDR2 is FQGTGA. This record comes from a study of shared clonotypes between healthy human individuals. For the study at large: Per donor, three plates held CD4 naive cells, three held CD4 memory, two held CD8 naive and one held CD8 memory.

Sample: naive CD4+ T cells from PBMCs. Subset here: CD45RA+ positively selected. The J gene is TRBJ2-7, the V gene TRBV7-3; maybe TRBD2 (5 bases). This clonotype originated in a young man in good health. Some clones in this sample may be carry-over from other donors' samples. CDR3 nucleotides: TGTGCCAGCAGCTTAACGGGAGCGGACGAGCAGTACTTC. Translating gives CASSLTGADEQYF.